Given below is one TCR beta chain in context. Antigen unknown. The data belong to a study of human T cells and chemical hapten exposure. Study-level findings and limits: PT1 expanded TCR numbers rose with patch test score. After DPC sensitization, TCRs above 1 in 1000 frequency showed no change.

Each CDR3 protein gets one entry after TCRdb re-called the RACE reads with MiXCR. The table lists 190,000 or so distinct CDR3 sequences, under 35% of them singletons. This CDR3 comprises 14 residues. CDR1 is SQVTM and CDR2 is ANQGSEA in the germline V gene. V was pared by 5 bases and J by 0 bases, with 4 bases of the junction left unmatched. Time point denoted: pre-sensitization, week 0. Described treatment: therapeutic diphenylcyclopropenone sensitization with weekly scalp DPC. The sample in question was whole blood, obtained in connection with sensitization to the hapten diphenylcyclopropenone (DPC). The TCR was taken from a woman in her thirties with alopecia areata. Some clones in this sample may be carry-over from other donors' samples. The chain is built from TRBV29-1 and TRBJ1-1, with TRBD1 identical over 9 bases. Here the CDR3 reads CSVKRTGVNTEAFF. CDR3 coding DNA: TGCAGCGTTAAGCGGACAGGGGTGAACACTGAAGCTTTCTTT.